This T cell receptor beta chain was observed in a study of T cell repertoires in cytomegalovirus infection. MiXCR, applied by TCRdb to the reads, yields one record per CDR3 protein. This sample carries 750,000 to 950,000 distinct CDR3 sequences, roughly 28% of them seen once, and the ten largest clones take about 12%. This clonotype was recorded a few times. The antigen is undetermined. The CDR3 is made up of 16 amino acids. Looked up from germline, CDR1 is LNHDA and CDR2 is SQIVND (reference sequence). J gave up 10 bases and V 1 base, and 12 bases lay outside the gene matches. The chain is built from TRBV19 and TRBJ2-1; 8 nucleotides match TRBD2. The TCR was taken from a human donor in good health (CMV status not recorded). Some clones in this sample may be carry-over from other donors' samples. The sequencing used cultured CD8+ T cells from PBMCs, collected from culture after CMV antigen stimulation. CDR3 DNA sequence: TGTGCCAGTAGTATAGGCGGGGGGCTCAAGCATTGGGAGCAGTTCTTC. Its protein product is CASSIGGGLKHWEQFF.